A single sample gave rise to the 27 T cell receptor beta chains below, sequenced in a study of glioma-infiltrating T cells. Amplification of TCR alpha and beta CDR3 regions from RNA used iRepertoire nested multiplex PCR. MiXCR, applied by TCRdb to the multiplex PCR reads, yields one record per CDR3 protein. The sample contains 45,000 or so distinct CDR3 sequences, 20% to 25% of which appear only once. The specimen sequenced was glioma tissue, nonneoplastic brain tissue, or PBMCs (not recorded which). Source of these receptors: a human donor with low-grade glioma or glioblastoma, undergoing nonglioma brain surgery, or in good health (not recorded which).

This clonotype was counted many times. The CDR3 DNA is TGTGCCAGCAGCCAACTGGGGGGACAGGGAGGGCAGCCCCAGCATTTT. This encodes CASSQLGGQGGQPQHF. The chain joins TRBV4-2 to TRBJ1-5, with 9 bases aligning to TRBD1. V was pared by 2 bases and J by 7 bases, with 9 bases of the junction left unmatched. The V gene's germline CDR1 is LGHNA and CDR2 YNFKEQ. The CDR3 is 16 amino acids.

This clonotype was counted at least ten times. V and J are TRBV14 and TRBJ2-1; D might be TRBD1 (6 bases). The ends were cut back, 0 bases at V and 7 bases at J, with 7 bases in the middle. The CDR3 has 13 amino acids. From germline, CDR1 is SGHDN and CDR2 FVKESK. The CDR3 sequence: CASSQDRGNEQFF. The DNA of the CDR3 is TGTGCCAGCAGCCAAGATAGGGGGAATGAGCAGTTCTTC.

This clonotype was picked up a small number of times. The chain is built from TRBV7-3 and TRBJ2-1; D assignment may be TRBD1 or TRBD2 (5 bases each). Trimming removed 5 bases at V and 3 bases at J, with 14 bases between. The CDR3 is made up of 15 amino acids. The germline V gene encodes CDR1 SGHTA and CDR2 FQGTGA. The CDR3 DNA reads TGTGCCAGCAGCCCCGGGAACCAGGGCTACAATGAGCAGTTCTTC. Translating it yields CASSPGNQGYNEQFF.

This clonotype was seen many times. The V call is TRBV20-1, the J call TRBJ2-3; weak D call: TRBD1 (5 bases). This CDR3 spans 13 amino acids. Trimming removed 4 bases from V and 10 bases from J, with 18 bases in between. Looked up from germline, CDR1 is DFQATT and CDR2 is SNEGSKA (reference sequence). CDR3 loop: CSANAPGLQAQYF. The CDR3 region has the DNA TGCAGTGCTAACGCTCCAGGGTTACAAGCGCAGTATTTT.

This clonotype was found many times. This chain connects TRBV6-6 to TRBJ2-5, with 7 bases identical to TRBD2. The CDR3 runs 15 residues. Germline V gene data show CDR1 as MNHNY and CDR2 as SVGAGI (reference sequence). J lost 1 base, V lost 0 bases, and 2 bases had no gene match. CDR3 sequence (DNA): TGTGCCAGCAGTTACTCAGGGACTATCCAAGAGACCCAGTACTTC. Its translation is CASSYSGTIQETQYF.

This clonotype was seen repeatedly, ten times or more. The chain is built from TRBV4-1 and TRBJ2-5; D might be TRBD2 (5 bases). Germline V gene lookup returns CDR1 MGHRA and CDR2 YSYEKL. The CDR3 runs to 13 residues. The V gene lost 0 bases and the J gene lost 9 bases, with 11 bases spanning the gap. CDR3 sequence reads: CASSQDGVGAQYF. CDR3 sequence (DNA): TGCGCCAGCAGCCAAGACGGGGTCGGGGCCCAGTACTTC.

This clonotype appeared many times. CDR3 sequence (DNA): TGTGCCAGCAGCCCATCGGGACTAGCGGGGGAAGTCGATGAGCAGTTCTTC. This sequence encodes CASSPSGLAGEVDEQFF. The chain recombines TRBV7-2 with TRBJ2-1; 14 nucleotides match TRBD2. The germline V gene encodes CDR1 SGHTA and CDR2 FQGNSA. Losses at the gene ends were 5 bases for V and 8 bases for J; bases not matched to a gene: 11. The length of the CDR3 is 17 residues.

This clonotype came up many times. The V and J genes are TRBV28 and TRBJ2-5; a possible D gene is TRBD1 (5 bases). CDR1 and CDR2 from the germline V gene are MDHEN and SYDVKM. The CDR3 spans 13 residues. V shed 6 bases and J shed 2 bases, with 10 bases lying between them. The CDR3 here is CASRGPSQETQYF. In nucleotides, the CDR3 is TGTGCCAGCAGGGGGCCATCACAAGAGACCCAGTACTTC. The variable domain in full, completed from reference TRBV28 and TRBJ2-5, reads DVKVTQSSRYLVKRTGEKVFLECVQDMDHENMFWYRQDPGLGLRLIYFSYDVKMKEKGDIPEGYSVSREKKERFSLILESASTNQTSMYLCASRGPSQETQYFGPGTRLLVL.

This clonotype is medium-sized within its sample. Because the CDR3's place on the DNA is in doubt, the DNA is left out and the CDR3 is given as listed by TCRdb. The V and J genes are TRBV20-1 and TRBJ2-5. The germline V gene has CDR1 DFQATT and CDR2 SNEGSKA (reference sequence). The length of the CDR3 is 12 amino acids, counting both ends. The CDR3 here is CSTSGLGETQYF.

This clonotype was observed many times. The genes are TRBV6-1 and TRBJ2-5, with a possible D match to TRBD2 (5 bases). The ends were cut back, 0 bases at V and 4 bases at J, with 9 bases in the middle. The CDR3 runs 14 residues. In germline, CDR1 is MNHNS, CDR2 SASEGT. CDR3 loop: CASSEARTAETQYF. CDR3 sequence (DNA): TGTGCCAGCAGTGAAGCGAGGACTGCAGAGACCCAGTACTTC.

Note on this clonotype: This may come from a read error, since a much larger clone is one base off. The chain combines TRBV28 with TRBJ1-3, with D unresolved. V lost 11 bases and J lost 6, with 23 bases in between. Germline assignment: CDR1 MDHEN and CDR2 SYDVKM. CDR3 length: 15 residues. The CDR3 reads CAGKPDLGNQNTIYF. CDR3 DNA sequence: TGTGCCGGCAAGCCAGACCTTGGTAATCAAAACACCATATATTTT.

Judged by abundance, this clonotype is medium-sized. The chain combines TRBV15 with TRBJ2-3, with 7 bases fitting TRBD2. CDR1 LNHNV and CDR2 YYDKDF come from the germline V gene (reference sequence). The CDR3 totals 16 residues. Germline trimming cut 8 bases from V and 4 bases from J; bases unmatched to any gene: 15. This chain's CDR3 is CATGARSGAMADTQYF. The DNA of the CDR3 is TGTGCCACCGGGGCAAGAAGCGGGGCCATGGCAGATACGCAGTATTTT.

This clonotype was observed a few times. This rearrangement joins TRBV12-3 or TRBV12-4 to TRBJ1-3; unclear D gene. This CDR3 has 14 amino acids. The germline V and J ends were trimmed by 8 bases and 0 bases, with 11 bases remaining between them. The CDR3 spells CASAPPNSGNTIYF. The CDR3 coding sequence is TGTGCCAGCGCGCCCCCCAACTCTGGAAACACCATATATTTT.

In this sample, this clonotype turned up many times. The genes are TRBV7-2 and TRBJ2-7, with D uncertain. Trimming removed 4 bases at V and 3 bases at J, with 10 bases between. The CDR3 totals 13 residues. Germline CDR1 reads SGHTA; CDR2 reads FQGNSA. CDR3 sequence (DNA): TGTGCCAGCAGCTCTTTCGACGGCTACGAGCAGTACTTC. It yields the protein CASSSFDGYEQYF.

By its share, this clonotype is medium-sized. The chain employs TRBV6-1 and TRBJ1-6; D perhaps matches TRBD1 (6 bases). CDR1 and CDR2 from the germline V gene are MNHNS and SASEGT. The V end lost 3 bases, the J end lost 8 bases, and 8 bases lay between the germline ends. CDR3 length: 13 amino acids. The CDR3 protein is CASSDRQDSPLHF. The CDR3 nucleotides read TGTGCCAGCAGTGACAGACAGGATTCACCCCTCCACTTT.

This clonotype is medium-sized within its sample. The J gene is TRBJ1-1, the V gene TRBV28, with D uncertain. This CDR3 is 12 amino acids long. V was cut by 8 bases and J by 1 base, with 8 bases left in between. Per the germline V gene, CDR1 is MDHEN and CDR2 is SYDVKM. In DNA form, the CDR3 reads TGTGCCAGCCGTACCCAGAACACTGAAGCTTTCTTT. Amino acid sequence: CASRTQNTEAFF.

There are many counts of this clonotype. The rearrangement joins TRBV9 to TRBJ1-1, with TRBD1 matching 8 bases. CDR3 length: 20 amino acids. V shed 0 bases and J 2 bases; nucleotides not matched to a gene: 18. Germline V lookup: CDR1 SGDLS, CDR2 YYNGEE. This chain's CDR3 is CASSVGSGQGPRSSNTEAFF. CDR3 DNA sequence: TGTGCCAGCAGCGTAGGGAGCGGACAGGGCCCCCGGAGTAGCAACACTGAAGCTTTCTTT.

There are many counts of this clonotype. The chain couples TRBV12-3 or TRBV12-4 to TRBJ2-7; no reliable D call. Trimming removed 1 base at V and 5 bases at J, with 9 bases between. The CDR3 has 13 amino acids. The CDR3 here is CASSLDHRDEQYF. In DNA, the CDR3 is TGTGCCAGCAGTTTAGATCATAGGGACGAGCAGTACTTC.

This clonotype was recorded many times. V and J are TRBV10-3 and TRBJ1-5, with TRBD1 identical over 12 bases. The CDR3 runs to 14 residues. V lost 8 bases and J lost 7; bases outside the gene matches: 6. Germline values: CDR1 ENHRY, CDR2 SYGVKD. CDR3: CAIGGQGAGQPQHF. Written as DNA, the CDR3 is TGTGCCATCGGGGGACAGGGGGCTGGCCAGCCCCAGCATTTT.

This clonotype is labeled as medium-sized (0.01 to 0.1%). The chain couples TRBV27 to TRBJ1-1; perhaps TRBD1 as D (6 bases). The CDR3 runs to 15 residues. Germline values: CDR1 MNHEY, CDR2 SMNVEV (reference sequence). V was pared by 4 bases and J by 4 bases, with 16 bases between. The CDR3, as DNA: TGTGCCAGCAGTTCCCGAGGGGGGTTAGGCACTGAAGCTTTCTTT. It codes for CASSSRGGLGTEAFF.

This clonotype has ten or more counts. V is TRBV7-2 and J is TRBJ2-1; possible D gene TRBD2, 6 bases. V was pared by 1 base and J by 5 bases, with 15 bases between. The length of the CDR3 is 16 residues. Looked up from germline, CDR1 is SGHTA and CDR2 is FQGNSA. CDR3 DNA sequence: TGTGCCAGCAGCTTAGATGGAGGGGTAATCAACAATGAGCAGTTCTTC. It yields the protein CASSLDGGVINNEQFF.

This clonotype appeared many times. CDR3 in DNA: TGTGCCAGCAGCCCAAAAGCAGGAGGGAGTTTCTACGAGCAGTACTTC. Translated, it gives CASSPKAGGSFYEQYF. The V call is TRBV7-2, the J call TRBJ2-7, with D possibly TRBD2 on 6 matching bases. Germline V lookup: CDR1 SGHTA, CDR2 FQGNSA. CDR3 length: 16 residues. V was cut by 5 bases and J by 3 bases, with 20 bases left in between.

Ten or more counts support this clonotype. Here the CDR3 DNA reads TGTGCCAGCAGAGAGCTTAGCGGGCAAGAGACCCAGTACTTC. Amino acids: CASRELSGQETQYF. The chain recombines TRBV28 with TRBJ2-5; 7 bases fit TRBD2. CDR3 length: 14 amino acids. Unmatched junction bases numbered 6, after V lost 6 bases and J lost 2 bases. Germline CDR1 and CDR2: MDHEN and SYDVKM.

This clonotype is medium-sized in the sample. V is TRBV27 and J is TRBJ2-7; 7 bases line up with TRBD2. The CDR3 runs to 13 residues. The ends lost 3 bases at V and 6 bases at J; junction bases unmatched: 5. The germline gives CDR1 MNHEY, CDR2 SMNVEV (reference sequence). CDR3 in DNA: TGTGCCAGCAGTTTCGCGGGAGTCCCCGAGCAGTACTTC. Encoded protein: CASSFAGVPEQYF.

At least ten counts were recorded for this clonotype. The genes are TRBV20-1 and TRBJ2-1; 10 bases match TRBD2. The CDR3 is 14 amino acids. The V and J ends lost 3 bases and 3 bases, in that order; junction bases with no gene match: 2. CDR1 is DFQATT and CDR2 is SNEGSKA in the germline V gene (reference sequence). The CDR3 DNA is TGCAGTGCTAGCCTAGCGGGGGACTACAATGAGCAGTTCTTC. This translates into CSASLAGDYNEQFF.

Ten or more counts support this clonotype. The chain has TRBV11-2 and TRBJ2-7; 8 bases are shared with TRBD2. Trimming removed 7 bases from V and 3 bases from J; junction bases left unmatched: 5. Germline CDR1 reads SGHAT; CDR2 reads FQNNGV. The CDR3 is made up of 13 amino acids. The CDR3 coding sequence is TGTGCCAGCACCCCCGGGAGGGGCTACGAGCAGTACTTC. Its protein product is CASTPGRGYEQYF.

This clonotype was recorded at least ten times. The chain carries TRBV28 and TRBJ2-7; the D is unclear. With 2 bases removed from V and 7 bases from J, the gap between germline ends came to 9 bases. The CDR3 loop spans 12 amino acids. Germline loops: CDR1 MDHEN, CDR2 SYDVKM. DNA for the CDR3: TGTGCCAGCAGTTTAGGTATGGGGGAGCAGTACTTC. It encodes CASSLGMGEQYF. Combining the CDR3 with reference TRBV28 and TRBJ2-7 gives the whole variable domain DVKVTQSSRYLVKRTGEKVFLECVQDMDHENMFWYRQDPGLGLRLIYFSYDVKMKEKGDIPEGYSVSREKKERFSLILESASTNQTSMYLCASSLGMGEQYFGPGTRLTVT.